The 30 T cell receptor beta chains presented below share a single source sample, sequenced in a study of vaccination and CD4 T cells after COVID-19. Sequenced with the Oncomine TCR Beta short-read assay was DNA taken from cultured CD4+ T cells. TCRdb itself ran the PCR reads through MiXCR, one entry per CDR3 protein. The top ten hold just under 9.5% of the sample, which has more than 10,000 distinct CDR3 sequences, 40% to 45% seen once. Treatment indicated: approximately 11-day PBMC culture with coronavirus spike peptide pools or control peptides (ViraFEST assay). No cognate antigen is known for these TCRs. Sequencing was carried out using CD4+ T cells from blood, cultured in vitro. The receptors here all came from a human donor who had recovered from COVID-19.

In DNA form, the CDR3 reads TGTGCCAGCAGCTTAGATCGGAGGGTCGCTGGAAACACCATATATTTT. This sequence encodes CASSLDRRVAGNTIYF. The V gene is TRBV11-2, the J gene TRBJ1-3; no clear D. CDR3 length: 16 residues. Per germline, CDR1 SGHAT and CDR2 FQNNGV. Trimming took 0 bases from V and 2 from J, leaving 11 bases between them. The full variable domain, rest sourced from reference TRBV11-2 and TRBJ1-3, is EAGVAQSPRYKIIEKRQSVAFWCNPISGHATLYWYQQILGQGPKLLIQFQNNGVVDDSQLPKDRFSAERLKGVDSTLKIQPAKLEDSAVYLCASSLDRRVAGNTIYFGEGSWLTVV.

This clonotype has a handful of counts. The junction does not match germline at one end; this may be a read error. V usage is TRBV30 and J usage is TRBJ1-1, with D perhaps TRBD1 (6 bases). Germline V gene lookup returns CDR1 GTSNPN and CDR2 SVGIG (reference sequence). The CDR3 spans 12 residues. DNA of the CDR3: TGTGCCTGGAGTCAAGGGGGGACCCTTGAAACTTTT. This encodes CAWSQGGTLETF.

This chain uses TRBV6-1 with TRBJ1-1, with no clear D. V was pared by 6 bases and J by 1 base, with 9 bases between. This CDR3 has 13 amino acids. CDR1 and CDR2 (germline): MNHNS, SASEGT. Here the CDR3 reads CASRFDGNTEAFF. The DNA of the CDR3 is TGTGCCAGCAGATTCGACGGGAACACTGAAGCTTTCTTT.

In this sample, this clonotype is large (0.1 to 1%). The genes are TRBV5-5 and TRBJ2-7; 8 nucleotides agree with TRBD1. Germline lookup yields CDR1 SGHKS and CDR2 YYEKEE (reference sequence). V shed 4 bases and J 3 bases; nucleotides not matched to a gene: 9. There are 15 residues in the CDR3. The CDR3 is CASSIRQGNGYEQYF. DNA for the CDR3: TGTGCCAGCAGCATAAGACAGGGGAATGGCTACGAGCAGTACTTC.

The rearrangement links TRBV20-1 to TRBJ2-7, with D unclear. Germline V gene lookup returns CDR1 DFQATT and CDR2 SNEGSKA (reference sequence). The V end lost 5 bases, the J end lost 5 bases, and 13 bases lay between the germline ends. The CDR3 extends over 12 amino acids. The CDR3 is CSALTTKDEQYF. The CDR3 DNA follows: TGCAGTGCTTTAACTACTAAGGACGAGCAGTACTTC.

The J gene is TRBJ2-5, the V gene TRBV6-1; 13 bases map to TRBD2. The CDR3 extends over 14 amino acids. J lost 5 bases, V lost 10 bases, and 7 bases had no gene match. The V gene's germline CDR1 is MNHNS and CDR2 SASEGT. In DNA form, the CDR3 reads TGTGCCACAAAGTGGACTAGCGGGAGTGAGACCCAGTACTTC. It codes for CATKWTSGSETQYF.

This clonotype was picked up a small number of times. The rearrangement joins TRBV21-1 to TRBJ1-1; the D call in the table, TRBD1, was not verified against the DNA. TRBV21-1 is a documented pseudogene. The CDR3 totals 14 residues. The CDR3 protein is CASSLSRRIGTAFF. CDR3 sequence (DNA): TGTGCCAGCAGTCTGTCGCGAAGGATTGGGACGGCTTTCTTT.

This clonotype was recorded a few times. The chain employs TRBV29-1 and TRBJ1-2; 8 bases are shared with TRBD1. Germline trimming cut 5 bases from V and 4 bases from J; bases unmatched to any gene: 9. CDR1 and CDR2 from the germline V gene are SQVTM and ANQGSEA. There are 14 residues in the CDR3. CDR3 sequence reads: CSVNSQGASYGYTF. CDR3 coding DNA: TGCAGCGTTAACTCTCAGGGGGCGAGCTATGGCTACACCTTC.

The chain is built from TRBV18 and TRBJ2-7; 8 nucleotides line up with TRBD2. Germline trimming cut 3 bases from V and 1 base from J; bases unmatched to any gene: 2. The CDR3 has 14 amino acids. Germline V lookup: CDR1 KGHSH, CDR2 LQKENI. The chain's CDR3 is CASSPGTSSYEQYF. In DNA form, the CDR3 reads TGTGCCAGCTCACCCGGGACTAGTTCCTACGAGCAGTACTTC.

The V call is TRBV5-1, the J call TRBJ1-1; TRBD1 might be the D (5 bases). V was trimmed by 0 bases and J by 8 bases, leaving 8 bases between them. The CDR3 loop spans 12 amino acids. The germline CDR1 and CDR2 sequences are SGHRS and YFSETQ. The CDR3 sequence is CASSLEAGEAFF. The CDR3 DNA is TGCGCCAGCAGCTTGGAGGCAGGGGAAGCTTTCTTT.

By sample fraction, this clonotype is medium-sized (0.01 to 0.1%). The chain joins TRBV15 to TRBJ1-2; 10 nucleotides agree with TRBD1. Per germline, CDR1 LNHNV and CDR2 YYDKDF (reference sequence). The length of the CDR3 is 17 residues. V lost 4 bases and J lost 8; bases outside the gene matches: 16. This CDR3 is CATSTGNPDRGLWGYTF. CDR3 sequence (DNA): TGTGCCACCAGCACGGGGAACCCAGACAGGGGGCTTTGGGGCTACACCTTC.

V usage is TRBV6-1 and J usage is TRBJ1-5; D unclear. This CDR3 contains 15 residues. Trimming took 8 bases from V and 1 from J, leaving 15 bases between them. From germline, CDR1 is MNHNS and CDR2 SASEGT. DNA for the CDR3: TGTGCCAGCTGGTCACGGGGAAGGAGCAATCAGCCCCAGCATTTT. Encoded protein: CASWSRGRSNQPQHF.

The chain combines TRBV19 with TRBJ2-4; TRBD1 agrees at 10 bases. The CDR3 length is 16 residues. CDR1 and CDR2 (germline): LNHDA, SQIVND (reference sequence). The V and J ends lost 4 bases and 7 bases, in that order; junction bases with no gene match: 10. CDR3 coding DNA: TGTGCCAGTAGTACGACCCACCGGGGACAGGGGAACATTCAGTACTTC. It specifies CASSTTHRGQGNIQYF.

By share, this clonotype ranks as large. The chain couples TRBV20-1 to TRBJ2-7, with 8 bases lining up with TRBD1. V was pared by 0 bases and J by 2 bases, with 3 bases of the junction left unmatched. Germline lookup yields CDR1 DFQATT and CDR2 SNEGSKA (reference sequence). This CDR3 is 14 amino acids long. DNA of the CDR3: TGCAGTGCTAGAGACCGGACAGGGACCTACGAGCAGTACTTC. Its protein product is CSARDRTGTYEQYF.

In this sample, this clonotype turned up a few times. The gene calls are TRBV6-1 and TRBJ1-6; TRBD1 might be the D (5 bases). Per germline, CDR1 MNHNS and CDR2 SASEGT. This CDR3 spans 16 amino acids. V dropped 2 bases and J dropped 11 bases, with 19 bases sitting between them. CDR3 residues: CASSEQGGQVNTPLHF. The CDR3 DNA follows: TGTGCCAGCAGTGAACAGGGTGGGCAGGTCAATACACCCCTCCACTTT.

The rearrangement joins TRBV18 to TRBJ2-3; D is undetermined. Deletions cut 4 bases from V and 8 bases from J, with 22 bases between. The CDR3 consists of 16 residues. Per the germline V gene, CDR1 is KGHSH and CDR2 is LQKENI. In DNA form, the CDR3 reads TGTGCCAGCTCACTGACGCGACCGGAGAACTGGGGTACGCAGTATTTT. Its protein product is CASSLTRPENWGTQYF.

This chain connects TRBV29-1 to TRBJ2-3, with TRBD2 identical over 13 bases. The V and J ends lost 6 bases and 2 bases, in that order; junction bases with no gene match: 5. Germline CDR1 SQVTM, CDR2 ANQGSEA. This CDR3 is built from 15 residues. CDR3 coding DNA: TGCAGCGTCCGGACTAGCGGGAGCAACACAGATACGCAGTATTTT. Translation: CSVRTSGSNTDTQYF.

This clonotype was seen only a few times. The V call is TRBV25-1, the J call TRBJ2-5; 8 bases are shared with TRBD1. J gave up 2 bases and V 6 bases, and 2 bases lay outside the gene matches. The CDR3 has 13 residues. Germline-derived CDR1 and CDR2 are MGHDK and SYGVNS. CDR3 in DNA: TGTGCCAGCAGAAGACAGGGGCAAGAGACCCAGTACTTC. Amino acids: CASRRQGQETQYF.

The CDR3 loop reads CASSEAGDPYLFDYEQYF. The DNA of the CDR3 is TGTGCCAGCAGTGAAGCTGGGGACCCCTACCTTTTTGACTACGAGCAGTACTTC. V gene TRBV6-1 combines with J gene TRBJ2-7; the D gene could be TRBD1 or TRBD2 (5 bases each). Germline V gives CDR1 MNHNS, CDR2 SASEGT. The V and J ends lost 0 bases and 3 bases respectively, with 21 bases between them. The CDR3 sequence is 18 residues long.

The chain uses TRBV20-1 and TRBJ2-5, with a tentative D call TRBD1 (6 bases). Looked up from germline, CDR1 is DFQATT and CDR2 is SNEGSKA (reference sequence). The CDR3 has 14 amino acids. With 2 bases removed from V and 0 bases from J, the gap between germline ends came to 10 bases. The CDR3 region is CSARTRQDQETQYF. In DNA, the CDR3 is TGCAGTGCTAGAACCCGACAGGACCAAGAGACCCAGTACTTC.

The J gene is TRBJ2-5, the V gene TRBV5-4; 11 bases fit TRBD2. The CDR3 spans 17 residues. J gave up 5 bases and V 4 bases, and 13 bases lay outside the gene matches. Germline assignment: CDR1 SGHNT and CDR2 YYREEE (reference sequence). CDR3 sequence (DNA): TGTGCCAGCAGCCCAGGATTAGCGGGGGGGCCGGAGGAGACCCAGTACTTC. This translates into CASSPGLAGGPEETQYF.

By sample fraction, this clonotype is large. The rearrangement joins TRBV12-3 or TRBV12-4 to TRBJ2-7, with TRBD2 matching 8 bases. V lost 6 bases to trimming and J lost 5 bases; unmatched junction nucleotides: 9. This CDR3 is built from 14 residues. CDR3 sequence reads: CASSRSGIFNEQYF. CDR3 bases: TGTGCCAGCAGCCGTAGCGGGATCTTCAACGAGCAGTACTTC.

The rearrangement joins TRBV7-6 to TRBJ2-7, with D possibly being TRBD1 or TRBD2 (5 bases each). Between the trimmed V and J ends, which lost 0 bases and 4 bases, there was a span of 13 bases. CDR3 length equals 15 residues. The germline CDR1 and CDR2 sequences are SGHVS and FNYEAQ. CDR3 bases: TGTGCCAGCAGCTTAGCGAGGGGCCGAGGGTACGAGCAGTACTTC. Translated: CASSLARGRGYEQYF.

This clonotype came up a few times. J is TRBJ1-3 and V is TRBV19; D is ambiguous. CDR1 is LNHDA and CDR2 is SQIVND in the germline V gene (reference sequence). The CDR3 consists of 12 residues. The V gene lost 6 bases and the J gene lost 1 base, with 4 bases spanning the gap. The CDR3 region is CASRGSGNTIYF. In DNA, the CDR3 is TGTGCCAGTAGGGGATCTGGAAACACCATATATTTT.

This clonotype was observed a handful of times. A junction end diverges from the germline sequence, so it may reflect a read error. The chain links TRBV7-2 to TRBJ2-3; D is possibly TRBD1 (6 bases). Germline CDR1 SGHTA, CDR2 FQGNSA. The CDR3 extends over 14 amino acids. CDR3 residues: CASRLGGGTDTQYF. For the CDR3, the DNA is TGTGCCAGCAGATTAGGGGGTGGCACAGATACGCAGTATTTT.

In DNA, the CDR3 is TGTGCCAGCAGCTTAGAGTTGGGGCCAGCTTTCTTT. Protein: CASSLELGPAFF. This chain uses TRBV7-2 with TRBJ1-1; D might be TRBD1 (5 bases). This CDR3 region has 12 residues. CDR1 and CDR2 from the germline V gene are SGHTA and FQGNSA. V was pared by 1 base and J by 10 bases, with 10 bases between.

V is TRBV2 and J is TRBJ2-1; D possibly corresponds to TRBD1 (6 bases). Trimming shortened V by 6 bases and J by 5 bases, and 20 bases separated the two germline ends. The V gene's germline CDR1 is SNHLY and CDR2 FYNNEI. The CDR3 length is 16 residues. The CDR3 reads CASSEYGGQRHNEQFF. The CDR3 nucleotides read TGTGCCAGCAGCGAATACGGCGGACAGCGGCACAATGAGCAGTTCTTC.

In this sample, this clonotype turned up a few times. V and J are TRBV20-1 and TRBJ2-5; 7 bases are a match to TRBD1. V was pared by 0 bases and J by 0 bases, with 7 bases of the junction left unmatched. The germline V gene has CDR1 DFQATT and CDR2 SNEGSKA (reference sequence). CDR3 length: 16 amino acids. CDR3 sequence reads: CSARDPIQGYQETQYF. The CDR3 DNA is TGCAGTGCTAGAGATCCAATACAGGGGTACCAAGAGACCCAGTACTTC.

This clonotype has more than one count but fewer than ten. This chain uses TRBV7-9 with TRBJ2-7, with D possibly TRBD1 on 6 matching bases. The germline CDR1 and CDR2 sequences are SEHNR and FQNEAQ (reference sequence). V was clipped by 1 base and J by 9 bases, with 13 bases between them. The CDR3 runs 13 residues. Here the CDR3 reads CASSLDRAAGQYF. CDR3 DNA sequence: TGTGCCAGCAGCTTAGACAGGGCCGCGGGGCAGTACTTC.

V usage is TRBV2 and J usage is TRBJ1-6; the match to TRBD1 covers 7 bases. The CDR3 runs 16 residues. Germline values: CDR1 SNHLY, CDR2 FYNNEI. The V and J ends lost 6 bases and 9 bases, in that order; junction bases with no gene match: 14. CDR3 nucleotide sequence: TGTGCCAGCAGCCAGACGGGAGACAGGGAAACTTCACCCCTCCACTTT. It encodes CASSQTGDRETSPLHF.